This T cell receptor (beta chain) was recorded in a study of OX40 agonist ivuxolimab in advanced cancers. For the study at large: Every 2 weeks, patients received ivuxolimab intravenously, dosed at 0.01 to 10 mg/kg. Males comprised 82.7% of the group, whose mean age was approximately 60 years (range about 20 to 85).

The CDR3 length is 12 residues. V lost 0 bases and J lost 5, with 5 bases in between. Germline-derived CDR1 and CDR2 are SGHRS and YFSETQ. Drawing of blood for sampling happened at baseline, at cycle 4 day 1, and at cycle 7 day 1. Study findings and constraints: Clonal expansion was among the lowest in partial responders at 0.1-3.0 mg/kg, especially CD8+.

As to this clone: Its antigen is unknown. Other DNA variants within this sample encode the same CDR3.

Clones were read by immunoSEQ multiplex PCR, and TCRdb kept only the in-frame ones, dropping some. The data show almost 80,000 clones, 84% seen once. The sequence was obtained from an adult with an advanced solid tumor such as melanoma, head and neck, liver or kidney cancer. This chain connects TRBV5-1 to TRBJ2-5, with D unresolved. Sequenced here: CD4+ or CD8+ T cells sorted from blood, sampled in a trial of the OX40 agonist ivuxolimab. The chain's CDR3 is CASSLVGETQYF. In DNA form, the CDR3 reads TGCGCCAGCAGCTTGGTCGGGGAGACCCAGTACTTC.